This paragraph reports one T cell receptor beta chain. What it binds is not known. This record comes from a study of T-cell memory formation after mild COVID-19. The germline V and J ends were trimmed by 4 bases and 3 bases, with 15 bases remaining between them. The CDR3 extends over 14 amino acids. Germline CDR1 reads DFQATT; CDR2 reads SNEGSKA (reference sequence). General study points: Mainly CM and EM harbored the contracting CD4+ clones; mainly EMRA harbored the CD8+ ones.

MiXCR was run by TCRdb on the 5' RACE reads, yielding one entry per CDR3 protein. The sample consists of over 350,000 distinct CDR3 sequences, about 17% of them appearing once. The J gene is TRBJ1-1, the V gene TRBV20-1, with D possibly matching TRBD1 (6 bases). The source material was PBMCs or a T cell subset sorted from them (not recorded which). The receptor's source is a man younger than 30 who had mild COVID-19 (a few samples of this study predate the infection). Cell type and time point are not known. This CDR3 is CSANLRGRDTEAFF. CDR3 coding DNA: TGCAGTGCTAACTTACGGGGGCGGGACACTGAAGCTTTCTTT.